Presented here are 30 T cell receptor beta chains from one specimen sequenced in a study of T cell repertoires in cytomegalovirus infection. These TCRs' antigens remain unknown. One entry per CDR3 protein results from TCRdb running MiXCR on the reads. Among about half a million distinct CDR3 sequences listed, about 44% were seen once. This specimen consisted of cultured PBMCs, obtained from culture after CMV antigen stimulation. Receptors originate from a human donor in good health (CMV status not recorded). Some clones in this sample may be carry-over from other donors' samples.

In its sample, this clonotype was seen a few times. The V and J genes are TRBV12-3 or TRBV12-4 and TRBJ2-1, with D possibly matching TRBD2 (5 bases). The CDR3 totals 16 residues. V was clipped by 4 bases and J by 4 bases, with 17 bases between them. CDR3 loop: CASSSPGEVSYNEQFF. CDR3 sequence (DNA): TGTGCCAGCAGTTCCCCCGGGGAAGTCTCTTACAATGAGCAGTTCTTC.

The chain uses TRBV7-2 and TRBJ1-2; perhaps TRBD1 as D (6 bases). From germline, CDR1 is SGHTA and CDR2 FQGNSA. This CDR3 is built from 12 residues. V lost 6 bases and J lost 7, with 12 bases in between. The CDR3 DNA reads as TGTGCCAGCAGACCAGGGGTCGGTGGCTACACCTTC. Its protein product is CASRPGVGGYTF.

The CDR3 sequence: CASSVDEQYF. In DNA, the CDR3 is TGCGCCAGCAGTGTGGACGAGCAGTACTTC. This rearrangement joins TRBV10-1 to TRBJ2-7; D not certain. The CDR3 runs to 10 residues. Trimming removed 4 bases at V and 5 bases at J, with 3 bases between. Germline CDR1 WNHNN, CDR2 SYGVQD (reference sequence).

This CDR3 reads CSASQASDPPGANVLTF. For the CDR3, the DNA is TGCAGTGCTAGTCAGGCTTCGGACCCCCCAGGGGCCAACGTCCTGACTTTC. The V and J genes are TRBV20-1 and TRBJ2-6; no firm D call. Trimming shortened V by 3 bases and J by 4 bases, and 19 bases separated the two germline ends. Germline V gene data show CDR1 as DFQATT and CDR2 as SNEGSKA (reference sequence). CDR3 size: 17 residues.

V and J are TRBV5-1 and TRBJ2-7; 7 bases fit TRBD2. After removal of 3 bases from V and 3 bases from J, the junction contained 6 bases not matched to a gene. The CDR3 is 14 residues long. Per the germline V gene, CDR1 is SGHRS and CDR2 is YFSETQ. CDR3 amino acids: CASSSEASGYEQYF. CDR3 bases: TGCGCCAGCAGCTCGGAGGCTAGCGGCTACGAGCAGTACTTC. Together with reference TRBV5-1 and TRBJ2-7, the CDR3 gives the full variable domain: KAGVTQTPRYLIKTRGQQVTLSCSPISGHRSVSWYQQTPGQGLQFLFEYFSETQRNKGNFPGRFSGRQFSNSRSEMNVSTLELGDSALYLCASSSEASGYEQYFGPGTRLTVT.

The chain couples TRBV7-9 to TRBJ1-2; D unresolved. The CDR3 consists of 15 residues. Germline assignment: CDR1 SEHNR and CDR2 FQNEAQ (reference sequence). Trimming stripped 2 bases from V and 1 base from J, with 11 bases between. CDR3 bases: TGTGCCAGCAGCTTATTAGCCACGAATAACTATGGCTACACCTTC. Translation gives CASSLLATNNYGYTF.

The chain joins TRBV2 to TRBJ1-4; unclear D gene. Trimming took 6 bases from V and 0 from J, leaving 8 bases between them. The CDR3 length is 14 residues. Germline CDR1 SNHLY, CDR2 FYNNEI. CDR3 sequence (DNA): TGTGCCAGCAGATTACCCGCAACTAATGAAAAACTGTTTTTT. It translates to CASRLPATNEKLFF.

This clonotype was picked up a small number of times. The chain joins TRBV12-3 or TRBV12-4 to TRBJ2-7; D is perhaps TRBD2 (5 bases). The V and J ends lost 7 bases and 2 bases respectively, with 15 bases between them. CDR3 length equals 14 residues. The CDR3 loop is CASTPAVGTYEQYF. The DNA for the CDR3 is TGTGCCAGCACCCCAGCGGTGGGAACCTACGAGCAGTACTTC.

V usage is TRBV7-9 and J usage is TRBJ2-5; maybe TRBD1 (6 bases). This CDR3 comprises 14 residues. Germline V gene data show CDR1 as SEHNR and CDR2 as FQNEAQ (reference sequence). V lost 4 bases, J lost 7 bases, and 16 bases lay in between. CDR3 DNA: TGTGCCAGCAGCTCAGGACAGCCCGTTGGGACCCAGTACTTC. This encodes CASSSGQPVGTQYF.

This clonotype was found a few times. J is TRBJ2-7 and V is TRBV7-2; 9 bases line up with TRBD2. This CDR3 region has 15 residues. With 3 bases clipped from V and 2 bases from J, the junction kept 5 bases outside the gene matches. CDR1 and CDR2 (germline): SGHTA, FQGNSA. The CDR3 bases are TGTGCCAGCAGCTTCTTAGCGGGAGAACCCTACGAGCAGTACTTC. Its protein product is CASSFLAGEPYEQYF. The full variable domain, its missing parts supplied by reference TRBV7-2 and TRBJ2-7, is GAGVSQSPSNKVTEKGKDVELRCDPISGHTALYWYRQSLGQGLEFLIYFQGNSAPDKSGLPSDRFSAERTGGSVSTLTIQRTQQEDSAVYLCASSFLAGEPYEQYFGPGTRLTVT.

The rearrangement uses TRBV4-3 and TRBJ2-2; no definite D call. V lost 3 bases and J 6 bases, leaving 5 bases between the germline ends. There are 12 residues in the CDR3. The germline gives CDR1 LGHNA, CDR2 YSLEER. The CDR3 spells CASSQPAGELFF. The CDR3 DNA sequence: TGCGCCAGCAGCCAGCCGGCCGGGGAGCTGTTTTTT.

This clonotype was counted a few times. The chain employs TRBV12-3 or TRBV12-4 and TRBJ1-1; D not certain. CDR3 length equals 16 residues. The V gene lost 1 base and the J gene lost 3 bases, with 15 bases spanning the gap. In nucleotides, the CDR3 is TGTGCCAGCAGTTTAGTGGGCGGGAAGACGGACACTGAAGCTTTCTTT. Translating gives CASSLVGGKTDTEAFF.

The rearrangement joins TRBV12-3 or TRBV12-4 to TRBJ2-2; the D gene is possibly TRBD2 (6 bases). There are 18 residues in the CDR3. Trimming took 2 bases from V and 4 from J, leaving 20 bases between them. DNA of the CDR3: TGTGCCAGCAGTTTATGGGTCCCGGGGCAGGAGGGCACCGGGGAGCTGTTTTTT. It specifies CASSLWVPGQEGTGELFF.

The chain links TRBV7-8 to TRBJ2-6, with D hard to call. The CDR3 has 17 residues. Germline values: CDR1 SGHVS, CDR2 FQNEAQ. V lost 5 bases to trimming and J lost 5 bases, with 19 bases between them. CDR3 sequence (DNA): TGTGCCAGCAGCAGATCGTCGGCTCTAGGCTGGGCCAACGTCCTGACTTTC. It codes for CASSRSSALGWANVLTF.

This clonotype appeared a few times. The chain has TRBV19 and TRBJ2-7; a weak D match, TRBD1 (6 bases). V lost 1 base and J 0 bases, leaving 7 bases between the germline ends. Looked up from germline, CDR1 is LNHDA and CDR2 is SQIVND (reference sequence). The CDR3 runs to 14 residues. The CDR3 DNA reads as TGTGCCAGTAGTATAGGAGGGGGCTCCTACGAGCAGTACTTC. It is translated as CASSIGGGSYEQYF.

The CDR3 is CASSRGGGAYEQYF. CDR3 sequence (DNA): TGTGCCAGCAGTCGAGGAGGGGGGGCCTACGAGCAGTACTTC. The genes are TRBV12-3 or TRBV12-4 and TRBJ2-7; weak D call: TRBD2 (7 bases). The germline V and J ends were trimmed by 5 bases and 2 bases, with 13 bases remaining between them. This CDR3 region has 14 residues.

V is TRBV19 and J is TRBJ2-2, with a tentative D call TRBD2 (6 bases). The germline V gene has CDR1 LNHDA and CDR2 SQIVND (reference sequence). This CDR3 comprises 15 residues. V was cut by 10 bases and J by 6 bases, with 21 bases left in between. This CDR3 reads CAKPLSRGYAGELFF. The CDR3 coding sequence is TGTGCCAAACCCCTCTCCCGGGGGTATGCCGGGGAGCTGTTTTTT. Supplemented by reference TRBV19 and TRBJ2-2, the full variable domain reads DGGITQSPKYLFRKEGQNVTLSCEQNLNHDAMYWYRQDPGQGLRLIYYSQIVNDFQKGDIAEGYSVSREKKESFPLTVTSAQKNPTAFYLCAKPLSRGYAGELFFGEGSRLTVL.

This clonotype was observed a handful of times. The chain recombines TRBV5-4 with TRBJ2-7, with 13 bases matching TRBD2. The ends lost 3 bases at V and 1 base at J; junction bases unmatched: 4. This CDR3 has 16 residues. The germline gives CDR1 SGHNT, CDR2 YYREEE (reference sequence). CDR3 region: CASSSQLAGGSYEQYF. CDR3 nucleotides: TGTGCCAGCAGCTCCCAACTAGCGGGAGGGTCCTACGAGCAGTACTTC.

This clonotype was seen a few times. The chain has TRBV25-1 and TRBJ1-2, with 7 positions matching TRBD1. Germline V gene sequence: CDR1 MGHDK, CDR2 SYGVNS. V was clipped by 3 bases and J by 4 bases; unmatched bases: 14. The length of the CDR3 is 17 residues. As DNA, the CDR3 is TGTGCCAGCAGTGAGGAACGGGCGACAGGGTTGGGCTATGGCTACACCTTC. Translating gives CASSEERATGLGYGYTF.

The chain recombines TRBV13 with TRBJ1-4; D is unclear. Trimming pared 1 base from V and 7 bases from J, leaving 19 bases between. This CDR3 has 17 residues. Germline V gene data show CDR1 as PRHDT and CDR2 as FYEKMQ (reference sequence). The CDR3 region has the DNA TGTGCCAGCAGCTTAGCTTCGACGAGGGCCGAACGTGAAAAACTGTTTTTT. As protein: CASSLASTRAEREKLFF. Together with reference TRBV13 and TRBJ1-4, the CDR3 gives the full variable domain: AAGVIQSPRHLIKEKRETATLKCYPIPRHDTVYWYQQGPGQDPQFLISFYEKMQSDKGSIPDRFSAQQFSDYHSELNMSSLELGDSALYFCASSLASTRAEREKLFFGSGTQLSVL.

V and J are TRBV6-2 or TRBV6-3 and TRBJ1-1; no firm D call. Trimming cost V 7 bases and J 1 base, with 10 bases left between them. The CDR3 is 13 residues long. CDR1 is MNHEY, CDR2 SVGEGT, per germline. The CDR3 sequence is CASTVQENTEAFF. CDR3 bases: TGTGCCAGCACCGTACAAGAGAACACTGAAGCTTTCTTT.

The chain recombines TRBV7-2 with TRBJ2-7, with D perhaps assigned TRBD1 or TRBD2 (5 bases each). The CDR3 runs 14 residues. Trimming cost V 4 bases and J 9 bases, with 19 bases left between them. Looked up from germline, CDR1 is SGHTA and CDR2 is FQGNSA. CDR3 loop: CASSWGMGSYWQYF. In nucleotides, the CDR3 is TGTGCCAGCAGCTGGGGGATGGGGAGCTACTGGCAGTACTTC.

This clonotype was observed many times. CDR3 residues: CASSWDRANYGYTF. CDR3 DNA sequence: TGTGCCAGCAGCTGGGATAGAGCTAACTATGGCTACACCTTC. The chain recombines TRBV7-2 with TRBJ1-2, with no clear D. The CDR3 consists of 14 residues. Trimming removed 4 bases at V and 0 bases at J, with 9 bases between. CDR1 and CDR2 (germline): SGHTA, FQGNSA.

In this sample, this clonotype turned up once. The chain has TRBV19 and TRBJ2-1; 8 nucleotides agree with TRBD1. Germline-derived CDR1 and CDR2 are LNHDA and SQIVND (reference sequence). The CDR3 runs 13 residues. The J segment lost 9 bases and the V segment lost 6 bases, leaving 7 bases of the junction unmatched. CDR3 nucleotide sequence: TGTGCCAGTAGACCACAGGGGGTGAGTGAGCAGTTCTTC. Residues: CASRPQGVSEQFF.

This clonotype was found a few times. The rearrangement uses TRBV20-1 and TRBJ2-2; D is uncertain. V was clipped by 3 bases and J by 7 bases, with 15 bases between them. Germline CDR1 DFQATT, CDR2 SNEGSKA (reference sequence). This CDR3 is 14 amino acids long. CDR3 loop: CSASIHPDGGELFF. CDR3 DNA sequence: TGCAGTGCTAGTATCCATCCCGATGGCGGGGAGCTGTTTTTT.

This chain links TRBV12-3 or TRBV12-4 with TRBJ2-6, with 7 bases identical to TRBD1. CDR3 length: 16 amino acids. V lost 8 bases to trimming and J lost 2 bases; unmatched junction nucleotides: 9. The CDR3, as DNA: TGTGCCAGCTCGACAGGGCATTGGGCTGGGGCCAACGTCCTGACTTTC. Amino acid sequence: CASSTGHWAGANVLTF.

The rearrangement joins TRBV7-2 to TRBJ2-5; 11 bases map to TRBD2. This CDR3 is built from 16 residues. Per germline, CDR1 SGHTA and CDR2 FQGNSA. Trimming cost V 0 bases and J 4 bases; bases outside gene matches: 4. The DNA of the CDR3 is TGTGCCAGCAGCTTAGCCCGGACTAGCGGGCGAGAGACCCAGTACTTC. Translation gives CASSLARTSGRETQYF.

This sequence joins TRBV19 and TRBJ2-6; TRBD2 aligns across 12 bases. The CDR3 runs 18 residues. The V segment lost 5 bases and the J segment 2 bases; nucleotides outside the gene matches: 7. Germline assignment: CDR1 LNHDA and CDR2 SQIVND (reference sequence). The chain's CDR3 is CASSVSSGRAPGANVLTF. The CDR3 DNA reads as TGTGCCAGTAGTGTATCTAGCGGGAGGGCCCCTGGGGCCAACGTCCTGACTTTC. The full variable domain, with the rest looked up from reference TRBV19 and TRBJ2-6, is DGGITQSPKYLFRKEGQNVTLSCEQNLNHDAMYWYRQDPGQGLRLIYYSQIVNDFQKGDIAEGYSVSREKKESFPLTVTSAQKNPTAFYLCASSVSSGRAPGANVLTFGAGSRLTVL.

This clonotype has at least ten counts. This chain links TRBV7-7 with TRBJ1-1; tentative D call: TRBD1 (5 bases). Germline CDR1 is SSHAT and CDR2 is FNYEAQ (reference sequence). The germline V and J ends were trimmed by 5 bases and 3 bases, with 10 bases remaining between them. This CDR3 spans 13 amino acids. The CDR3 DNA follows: TGTGCCAGCAGCCAGGGCCGGGACACTGAAGCTTTCTTT. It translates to CASSQGRDTEAFF.

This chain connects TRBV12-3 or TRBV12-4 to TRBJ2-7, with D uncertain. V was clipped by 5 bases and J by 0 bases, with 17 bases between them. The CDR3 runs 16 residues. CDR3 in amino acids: CASSSPRVASSYEQYF. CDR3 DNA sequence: TGTGCCAGCAGTAGCCCCCGCGTCGCAAGCTCCTACGAGCAGTACTTC.